The rows below give T cell receptor beta chains drawn from one sample of a study of Ad26.COV2.S vaccination and SARS-CoV-2 variants. Sequencing was performed with immunoSEQ multiplex PCR; in TCRdb, only in-frame clones are kept and a portion is missing. The sample lists roughly 700,000 clones; roughly 90% were seen once. The sequenced sample was peripheral blood, obtained in a trial of Ad26.COV2.S vaccine versus placebo. The source is a person between 18 and 65 years old who received the Ad26.COV2.S COVID-19 vaccine or a placebo. The CDR3 runs from the conserved cysteine through the conserved F or W. Fields, in order: CDR3 length, D gene, V gene, clone size, J gene, CDR3 protein, CDR3 DNA. The D gene is left open where the match is weak. For some rows the clone size is stated as once, few or many, or as a class when expanded; others skip it.

length: 13
D: TRBD2
V: TRBV13
size: NA
J: TRBJ2-1
CDR3: CASSSGLAAVLFF
DNA: TGTGCCAGCAGCTCGGGACTAGCGGCCGTTTTGTTCTTC

length: 18
D: NA
V: TRBV6-2/TRBV6-3
size: NA
J: TRBJ1-5
CDR3: CASSSYGWGVGFNQPQHF
DNA: TGTGCCAGCAGTTCCTATGGGTGGGGGGTCGGTTTCAATCAGCCCCAGCATTTT

length: 14
D: NA
V: TRBV2
size: NA
J: TRBJ2-7
CDR3: CASSDGRLPYEQYF
DNA: TGTGCCAGCAGTGATGGTAGACTCCCCTACGAGCAGTACTTC

length: 10
D: NA
V: TRBV23-1
size: NA
J: TRBJ2-1
CDR3: CASRRNEQFF
DNA: TGCGCCAGCAGGAGAAATGAGCAGTTCTTC

length: 10
D: NA
V: TRBV7-9
size: NA
J: TRBJ1-1
CDR3: CAAVGAEAFF
DNA: TGTGCCGCGGTAGGGGCTGAAGCTTTCTTT

length: 16
D: TRBD2
V: TRBV7-6
size: NA
J: TRBJ2-1
CDR3: CASSSSLAGGHNEQFF
DNA: TGTGCCAGCAGTTCTTCTCTAGCGGGAGGGCACAATGAGCAGTTCTTC

length: 14
D: NA
V: TRBV9
size: NA
J: TRBJ1-2
CDR3: CASSVGPGNYGYTF
DNA: TGTGCCAGCAGCGTAGGACCTGGGAACTATGGCTACACCTTC

length: 14
D: NA
V: TRBV18
size: NA
J: TRBJ1-2
CDR3: CASSPSGGQPGYTF
DNA: TGTGCCAGCTCACCAAGCGGGGGGCAGCCCGGCTACACCTTC

length: 15
D: NA
V: TRBV7-8
size: NA
J: TRBJ2-3
CDR3: CASSPNDAATSTQYF
DNA: TGTGCCAGCAGCCCAAATGATGCGGCCACGTCTACGCAGTATTTT

length: 17
D: TRBD1
V: TRBV10-3
size: NA
J: TRBJ1-1
CDR3: CAIRPGTGKGGSTEAFF
DNA: TGTGCCATCAGGCCCGGGACAGGGAAAGGAGGGAGCACTGAAGCTTTCTTT

length: 14
D: TRBD2
V: TRBV18
size: NA
J: TRBJ2-7
CDR3: CASSPLSGGYEQYF
DNA: TGTGCCAGCTCACCTTTATCGGGAGGGTACGAGCAGTACTTC

length: 17
D: TRBD1
V: TRBV10-3
size: few
J: TRBJ2-7
CDR3: CAISGGGTRDRVYEQYF
DNA: TGTGCCATCAGTGGAGGGGGGACCCGGGACAGGGTCTACGAGCAGTACTTC

length: 14
D: NA
V: TRBV30
size: NA
J: TRBJ1-4
CDR3: CAWSWGHQKEKLFF
DNA: TGTGCCTGGAGTTGGGGGCATCAAAAGGAAAAACTGTTTTTT

length: 15
D: TRBD2
V: TRBV30
size: NA
J: TRBJ2-7
CDR3: CAWSLALAGLYEQYF
DNA: TGTGCCTGGAGCCTCGCCCTAGCGGGACTCTACGAGCAGTACTTC

length: 16
D: NA
V: TRBV5-6
size: NA
J: TRBJ1-2
CDR3: CASSVVSGTPNNGYTF
DNA: TGTGCCAGCAGCGTAGTTTCCGGGACACCAAATAACGGCTACACCTTC

length: 13
D: NA
V: TRBV10-3
size: NA
J: TRBJ2-2
CDR3: CAISVQVTGELFF
DNA: TGTGCCATCAGTGTTCAGGTCACCGGGGAGCTGTTTTTT

length: 14
D: NA
V: TRBV6-5
size: NA
J: TRBJ1-5
CDR3: CASSYSATEQPQHF
DNA: TGTGCCAGCAGTTATTCCGCAACGGAGCAGCCCCAGCATTTT

length: 14
D: NA
V: TRBV10-3
size: NA
J: TRBJ2-1
CDR3: CAISESGAYNEQFF
DNA: TGTGCCATCAGTGAGTCTGGGGCTTACAATGAGCAGTTCTTC

length: 17
D: NA
V: TRBV7-2
size: NA
J: TRBJ2-6
CDR3: CASSLAGGGSGANVLTF
DNA: TGTGCCAGCAGCTTAGCGGGCGGAGGCTCTGGGGCCAACGTCCTGACTTTC

length: 15
D: NA
V: TRBV7-9
size: NA
J: TRBJ1-2
CDR3: CASSTPDSDVYGYTF
DNA: TGTGCCAGCAGCACGCCGGACAGTGACGTCTATGGCTACACCTTC

length: 13
D: TRBD1
V: TRBV5-1
size: NA
J: TRBJ1-1
CDR3: CASGQGAGTEAFF
DNA: TGCGCCAGCGGACAGGGGGCGGGCACTGAAGCTTTCTTT

length: 14
D: TRBD1
V: TRBV6-5
size: NA
J: TRBJ1-6
CDR3: CASKPGQGAGALHF
DNA: TGTGCCAGCAAGCCGGGACAGGGGGCAGGAGCCCTCCACTTT

length: 16
D: NA
V: TRBV28
size: NA
J: TRBJ2-2
CDR3: CASSSNPGAGAGELFF
DNA: TGTGCCAGCAGTTCCAATCCAGGGGCGGGGGCCGGGGAGCTGTTTTTT

length: 18
D: NA
V: TRBV10-3
size: NA
J: TRBJ2-3
CDR3: CAISPYGTVGTGTDTQYF
DNA: TGTGCCATCAGCCCTTATGGAACAGTAGGCACGGGCACAGATACGCAGTATTTT

length: 15
D: NA
V: TRBV6-2/TRBV6-3
size: NA
J: TRBJ2-1
CDR3: CASSYTTGTFNEQFF
DNA: TGTGCCAGCAGTTACACCACCGGGACTTTCAATGAGCAGTTCTTC

length: 12
D: NA
V: TRBV19
size: NA
J: TRBJ2-2
CDR3: CASAPLAGELFF
DNA: TGTGCCAGTGCCCCCCTGGCCGGGGAGCTGTTTTTT

length: 15
D: NA
V: TRBV4-3
size: NA
J: TRBJ2-7
CDR3: CASSQYMDSPYEQYF
DNA: TGCGCCAGCAGCCAATACATGGACAGTCCCTACGAGCAGTACTTC

length: 14
D: NA
V: TRBV7-6
size: NA
J: TRBJ1-2
CDR3: CASSLSAGFYGYTF
DNA: TGTGCCAGCAGCTTATCCGCAGGGTTCTATGGCTACACCTTC

length: 18
D: NA
V: TRBV5-4
size: NA
J: TRBJ2-1
CDR3: CASSVNGGRLYSYNEQFF
DNA: TGTGCCAGCAGCGTCAATGGAGGACGGCTTTACTCCTACAATGAGCAGTTCTTC

length: 14
D: NA
V: TRBV19
size: NA
J: TRBJ2-2
CDR3: CASAGTRNTGELFF
DNA: TGTGCCAGCGCCGGGACCAGGAACACCGGGGAGCTGTTTTTT

length: 14
D: TRBD2
V: TRBV2
size: NA
J: TRBJ2-1
CDR3: CASPPAGLATEQFF
DNA: TGTGCCAGCCCACCGGCGGGACTAGCCACTGAGCAGTTCTTC

length: 15
D: TRBD2
V: TRBV24-1
size: NA
J: TRBJ2-5
CDR3: CATSDSSGNQETQYF
DNA: TGTGCCACCAGTGATTCTAGCGGGAATCAAGAGACCCAGTACTTC

length: 11
D: NA
V: TRBV20-1
size: NA
J: TRBJ1-1
CDR3: CRLGGGTEAFF
DNA: TGCAGGCTAGGGGGGGGCACTGAAGCTTTCTTT

length: 12
D: NA
V: TRBV7-9
size: few
J: TRBJ1-6
CDR3: CASSQIGSPLHF
DNA: TGTGCCAGCAGCCAAATTGGTTCACCCCTCCACTTT

length: 16
D: TRBD1
V: TRBV6-1
size: NA
J: TRBJ2-3
CDR3: CASREAGTGGLDTQYF
DNA: TGTGCCAGCAGGGAAGCCGGGACAGGGGGTTTAGATACGCAGTATTTT

length: 14
D: NA
V: TRBV29-1
size: NA
J: TRBJ2-3
CDR3: CSVVRGNPTDTQYF
DNA: TGCAGCGTTGTACGGGGGAACCCCACAGATACGCAGTATTTT

length: 16
D: NA
V: TRBV24-1
size: NA
J: TRBJ1-1
CDR3: CATSDATRGGATEAFF
DNA: TGTGCCACCAGTGATGCGACCCGGGGGGGGGCCACTGAAGCTTTCTTT

length: 15
D: NA
V: TRBV21-1
size: NA
J: TRBJ1-1
CDR3: CASSAGGRRDTEAFF
DNA: TGTGCCAGCAGCGCTGGGGGGCGGAGGGACACTGAAGCTTTCTTT

length: 15
D: NA
V: TRBV27
size: few
J: TRBJ1-6
CDR3: CASSFTGRFSSPLHF
DNA: TGTGCCAGCAGTTTTACTGGGCGGTTTAGTTCACCCCTCCACTTT

length: 12
D: NA
V: TRBV7-9
size: NA
J: TRBJ1-4
CDR3: CASSPGGEKLFF
DNA: TGTGCCAGCAGCCCGGGGGGTGAAAAACTGTTTTTT

length: 16
D: NA
V: TRBV7-9
size: NA
J: TRBJ2-1
CDR3: CASTGAAGSSYNEQFF
DNA: TGTGCCAGCACGGGGGCTGCCGGAAGCTCCTACAATGAGCAGTTCTTC

length: 12
D: TRBD1
V: TRBV30
size: NA
J: TRBJ1-3
CDR3: CAGQGSGNTIYF
DNA: TGTGCCGGACAGGGGTCGGGAAACACCATATATTTT

length: 15
D: NA
V: TRBV21-1
size: NA
J: TRBJ1-1
CDR3: CASSIPGGLNTEAFF
DNA: TGTGCCAGCTCCATTCCAGGGGGCCTGAACACTGAAGCTTTCTTT

length: 13
D: NA
V: TRBV30
size: once
J: TRBJ1-1
CDR3: CAWSAQRGNWAFF
DNA: TGTGCCTGGAGCGCCCAGCGAGGGAATTGGGCTTTCTTT

length: 13
D: TRBD1
V: TRBV19
size: once
J: TRBJ1-2
CDR3: CASTRTGNYGYTF
DNA: TGTGCCAGTACCAGGACAGGGAACTATGGCTACACCTTC

length: 15
D: NA
V: TRBV7-8
size: few
J: TRBJ1-5
CDR3: CASSLVGGTNQPQHF
DNA: TGTGCCAGCAGCTTAGTAGGCGGTACCAATCAGCCCCAGCATTTT

length: 16
D: TRBD2
V: TRBV11-3
size: NA
J: TRBJ2-1
CDR3: CASSLGTSGGQDEQFF
DNA: TGTGCCAGCAGCTTGGGAACTAGCGGGGGTCAGGATGAGCAGTTCTTC

length: 16
D: NA
V: TRBV4-1
size: NA
J: TRBJ1-5
CDR3: CASSQAVGQINQPQHF
DNA: TGCGCCAGCAGCCAAGCGGTGGGGCAGATTAATCAGCCCCAGCATTTT

length: 14
D: NA
V: TRBV11-2
size: NA
J: TRBJ1-4
CDR3: CASSLRGTDEKLFF
DNA: TGTGCCAGCAGCTTACGGGGTACGGATGAAAAACTGTTTTTT

length: 14
D: NA
V: TRBV7-9
size: NA
J: TRBJ1-6
CDR3: CASNREGDNSPLHF
DNA: TGTGCCAGCAACAGGGAAGGGGATAATTCACCCCTCCACTTT

length: 14
D: NA
V: TRBV30
size: NA
J: TRBJ2-6
CDR3: CASGESSGANVLTF
DNA: TGTGCCTCAGGGGAGAGCTCTGGGGCCAACGTCCTGACTTTC

length: 13
D: NA
V: TRBV11-2
size: NA
J: TRBJ1-1
CDR3: CASSLRENTEAFF
DNA: TGTGCCAGCAGCTTACGGGAGAACACTGAAGCTTTCTTT